This T cell receptor (beta chain) was retrieved from a study of blood T cell repertoires in COVID-19. Study-wide context: Collection of acute and convalescent COVID-19 samples took place in the United States, Italy and Spain.

CDR1 is LNHDA, CDR2 SQIVND, per germline (reference sequence). V was clipped by 5 bases and J by 4 bases, with 15 bases between them. The CDR3 has 14 residues. The repertoire was sequenced with immunoSEQ multiplex PCR; TCRdb's copy has only in-frame clones and lacks some. The data contain about 210,000 clones, over 75% of them singletons. Categorization into cohorts depended on clinical history that participants reported. Sequencing input: PBMCs or T cells enriched from blood (not recorded which). This sequence was found in a man aged 25-45 years in a cohort exposed to, infected with or recovered from COVID-19 (not recorded which). The chain employs TRBV19 and TRBJ2-7; no clear D. CDR3 in DNA: TGTGCCAGTAGTCTCCGGGTGAACACGTACGAGCAGTACTTC. Protein product: CASSLRVNTYEQYF.